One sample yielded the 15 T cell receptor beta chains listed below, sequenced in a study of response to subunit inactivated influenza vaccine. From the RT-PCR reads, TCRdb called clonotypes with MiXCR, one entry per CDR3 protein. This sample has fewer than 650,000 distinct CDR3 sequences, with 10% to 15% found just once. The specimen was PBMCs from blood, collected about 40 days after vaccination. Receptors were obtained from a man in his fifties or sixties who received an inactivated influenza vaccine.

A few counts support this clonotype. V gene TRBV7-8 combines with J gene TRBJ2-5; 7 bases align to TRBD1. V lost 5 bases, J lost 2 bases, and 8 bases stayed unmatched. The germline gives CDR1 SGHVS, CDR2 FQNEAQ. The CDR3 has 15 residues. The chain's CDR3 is CASSPRDRLQETQYF. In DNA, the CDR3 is TGTGCCAGCAGCCCGAGGGACAGACTACAAGAGACCCAGTACTTC.

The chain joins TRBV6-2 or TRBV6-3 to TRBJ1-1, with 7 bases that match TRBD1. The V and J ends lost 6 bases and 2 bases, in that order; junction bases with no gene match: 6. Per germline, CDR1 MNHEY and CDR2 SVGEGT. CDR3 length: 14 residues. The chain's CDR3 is CASRTGVGNTEAFF. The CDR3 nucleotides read TGTGCCAGCAGAACAGGGGTTGGCAACACTGAAGCTTTCTTT.

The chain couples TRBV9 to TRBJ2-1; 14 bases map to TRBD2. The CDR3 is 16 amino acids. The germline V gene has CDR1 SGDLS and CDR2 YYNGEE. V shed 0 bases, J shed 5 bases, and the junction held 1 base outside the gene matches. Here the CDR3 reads CASSVGTSGRNNEQFF. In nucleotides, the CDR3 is TGTGCCAGCAGCGTAGGGACTAGCGGGAGGAACAATGAGCAGTTCTTC.

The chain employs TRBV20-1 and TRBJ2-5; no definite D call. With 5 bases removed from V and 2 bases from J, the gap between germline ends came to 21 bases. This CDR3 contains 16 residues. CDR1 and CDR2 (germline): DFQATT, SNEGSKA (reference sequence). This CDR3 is CSASPLLESRQETQYF. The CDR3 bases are TGCAGTGCTTCTCCCTTGCTTGAGAGCAGGCAAGAGACCCAGTACTTC.

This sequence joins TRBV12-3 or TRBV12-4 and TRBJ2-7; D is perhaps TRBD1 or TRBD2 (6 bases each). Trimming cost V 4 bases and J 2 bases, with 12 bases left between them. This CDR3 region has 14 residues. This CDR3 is CASSWGDTTYEQYF. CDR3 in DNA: TGTGCCAGCAGTTGGGGGGACACCACCTACGAGCAGTACTTC.

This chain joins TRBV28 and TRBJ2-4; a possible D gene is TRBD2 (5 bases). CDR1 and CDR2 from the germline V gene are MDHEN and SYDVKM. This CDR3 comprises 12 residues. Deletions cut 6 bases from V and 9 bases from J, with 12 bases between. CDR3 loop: CASSKDSPIQYF. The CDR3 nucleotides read TGTGCCAGCAGCAAGGACTCGCCCATTCAGTACTTC.

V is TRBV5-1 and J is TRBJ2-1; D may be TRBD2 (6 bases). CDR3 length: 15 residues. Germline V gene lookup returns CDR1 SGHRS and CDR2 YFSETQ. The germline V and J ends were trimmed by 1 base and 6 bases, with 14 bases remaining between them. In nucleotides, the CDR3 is TGCGCCAGCAGCTTGAGGTCAGCCGGGGGCAATGAGCAGTTCTTC. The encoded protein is CASSLRSAGGNEQFF.

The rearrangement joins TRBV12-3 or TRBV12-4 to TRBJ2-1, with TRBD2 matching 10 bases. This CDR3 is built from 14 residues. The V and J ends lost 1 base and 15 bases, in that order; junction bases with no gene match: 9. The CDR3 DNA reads TGTGCCAGCAGTTTAGACGCTAGCGGGGGAGTTTGGTTCTTC. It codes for CASSLDASGGVWFF.

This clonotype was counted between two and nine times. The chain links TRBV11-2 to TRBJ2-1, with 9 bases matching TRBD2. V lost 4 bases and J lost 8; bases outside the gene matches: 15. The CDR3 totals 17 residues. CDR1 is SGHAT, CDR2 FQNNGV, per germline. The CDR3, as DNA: TGTGCCAGCAGCTGGCCGGTCGGCGGGGGGGCTTTGGATGAGCAGTTCTTC. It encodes CASSWPVGGGALDEQFF.

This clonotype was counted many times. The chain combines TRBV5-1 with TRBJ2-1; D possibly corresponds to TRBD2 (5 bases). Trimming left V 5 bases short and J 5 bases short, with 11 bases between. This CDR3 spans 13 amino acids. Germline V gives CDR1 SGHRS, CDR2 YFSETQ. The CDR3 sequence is CASSPGNHNEQFF. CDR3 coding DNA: TGCGCCAGCAGTCCCGGGAACCACAATGAGCAGTTCTTC. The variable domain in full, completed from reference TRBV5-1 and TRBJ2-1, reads KAGVTQTPRYLIKTRGQQVTLSCSPISGHRSVSWYQQTPGQGLQFLFEYFSETQRNKGNFPGRFSGRQFSNSRSEMNVSTLELGDSALYLCASSPGNHNEQFFGPGTRLTVL.

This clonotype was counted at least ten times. In DNA form, the CDR3 reads TGTGCCAGCAGTTACTCGTTCGCAGACAATCAGCCCCAGCATTTT. Its translation is CASSYSFADNQPQHF. The V call is TRBV6-5, the J call TRBJ1-5, with D hard to call. Germline V gene sequence: CDR1 MNHEY, CDR2 SVGAGI. This CDR3 is 15 amino acids long. Deletions cut 0 bases from V and 3 bases from J, with 9 bases between.

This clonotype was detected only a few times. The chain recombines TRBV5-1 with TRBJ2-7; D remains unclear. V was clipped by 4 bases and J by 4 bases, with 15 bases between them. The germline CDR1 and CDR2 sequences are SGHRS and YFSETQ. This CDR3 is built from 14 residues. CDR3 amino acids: CASSVTGSGYEQYF. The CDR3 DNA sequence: TGCGCCAGCAGCGTAACCGGGTCCGGTTACGAGCAGTACTTC.

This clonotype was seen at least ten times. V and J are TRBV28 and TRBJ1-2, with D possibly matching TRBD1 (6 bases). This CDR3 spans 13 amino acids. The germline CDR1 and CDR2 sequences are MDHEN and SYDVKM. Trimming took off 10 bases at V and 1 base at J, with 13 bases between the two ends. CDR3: CATGTTVNYGYTF. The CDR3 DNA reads TGTGCCACCGGGACAACTGTTAACTATGGCTACACCTTC.

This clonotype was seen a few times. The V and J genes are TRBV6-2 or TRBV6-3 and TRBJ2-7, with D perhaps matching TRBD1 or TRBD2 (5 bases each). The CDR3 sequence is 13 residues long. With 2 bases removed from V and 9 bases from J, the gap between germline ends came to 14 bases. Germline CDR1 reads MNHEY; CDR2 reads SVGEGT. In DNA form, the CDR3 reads TGTGCCAGCAGTTACCGGGACGGCCGGGGGCAGTACTTC. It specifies CASSYRDGRGQYF.

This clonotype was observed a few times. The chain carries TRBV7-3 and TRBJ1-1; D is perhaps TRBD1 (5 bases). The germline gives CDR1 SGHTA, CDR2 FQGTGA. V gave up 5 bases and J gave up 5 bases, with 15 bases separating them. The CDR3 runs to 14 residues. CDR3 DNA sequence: TGTGCCAGCAGCCAAGTCGTCGGGGGTACTGAAGCTTTCTTT. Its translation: CASSQVVGGTEAFF.